What follows are 30 T cell receptor beta chains derived from one specimen sequenced in a study of cytomegalovirus exposure and HLA in healthy donors. Measured with immunoSEQ multiplex PCR; TCRdb has only the in-frame clones, and not every one. This table has 250,000 to 400,000 clones, approximately 91% appearing once. The specimen sequenced was PBMCs. The receptors come from a man aged 25-45 years in good health and CMV-seronegative.

The V and J genes are TRBV6-5 and TRBJ2-5; TRBD1 aligns across 12 bases. Germline V gene data show CDR1 as MNHEY and CDR2 as SVGAGI. Trimming at V came to 6 bases and at J to 5 bases, leaving 7 bases not matched to a gene. The CDR3 consists of 15 residues. The CDR3, as DNA: TGTGCCAGCAGCAGGGGACAGGGGGCCCCGGAGACCCAGTACTTC. Translation: CASSRGQGAPETQYF.

The chain combines TRBV12-1 with TRBJ2-7; TRBD2, the table's D call, was not compared with the DNA. TRBV12-1 is marked as a pseudogene. The CDR3 is 14 residues long. The CDR3 DNA reads as TGTGCCAGCAGCTGGGGGGGAGGCTTCTACGAGCAGTACTTC. This gives the protein CASSWGGGFYEQYF.

The table lists this clone with a count of one. The chain joins TRBV6-1 to TRBJ2-4, with a possible D match to TRBD1 (6 bases). The CDR3 is 18 residues long. Germline V gene data show CDR1 as MNHNS and CDR2 as SASEGT. The V end was cut by 1 base, the J end by 2 bases, with 18 bases between. CDR3 coding DNA: TGTGCCAGCAGTGAAGAGGTTTCTGTGGGGGCGTCCAAAAACATTCAGTACTTC. Amino acid sequence: CASSEEVSVGASKNIQYF.

The chain recombines TRBV5-6 with TRBJ1-6; D gene ambiguous. This CDR3 has 12 amino acids. The germline V and J ends were trimmed by 0 bases and 13 bases, with 8 bases remaining between them. CDR1 and CDR2 (germline): SGHDT, YYEEEE. In DNA form, the CDR3 reads TGTGCCAGCAGCTTGGCCCCCTCCCCCCTCCACTTT. Amino acids: CASSLAPSPLHF.

V is TRBV4-1 and J is TRBJ1-1; the D gene is possibly TRBD1 (5 bases). Germline loops: CDR1 MGHRA, CDR2 YSYEKL. V was clipped by 6 bases and J by 5 bases, with 16 bases between them. CDR3 length: 14 amino acids. The CDR3 DNA reads TGCGCCAGCAGTCTTGTCTGGGGCGAAACTGAAGCTTTCTTT. Translated, it gives CASSLVWGETEAFF.

This sequence joins TRBV6-5 and TRBJ1-1; D call uncertain. CDR1 and CDR2 (germline): MNHEY, SVGAGI. The CDR3 loop spans 13 amino acids. The ends were cut back, 1 base at V and 6 bases at J, with 9 bases in the middle. The CDR3 reads CASSYFGEAEAFF. CDR3 sequence (DNA): TGTGCCAGCAGTTACTTCGGGGAGGCTGAAGCTTTCTTT.

CDR3 loop: CASNWDTGYNYGYTF. Written as DNA, the CDR3 is TGTGCCAGTAACTGGGATACGGGATACAACTATGGCTACACCTTC. This chain links TRBV19 with TRBJ1-2; D is undetermined. The CDR3 covers 15 residues. V gave up 7 bases and J gave up 2 bases, with 17 bases separating them. The germline gives CDR1 LNHDA, CDR2 SQIVND (reference sequence). Looking up the rest from reference TRBV19 and TRBJ1-2 gives the full variable domain: DGGITQSPKYLFRKEGQNVTLSCEQNLNHDAMYWYRQDPGQGLRLIYYSQIVNDFQKGDIAEGYSVSREKKESFPLTVTSAQKNPTAFYLCASNWDTGYNYGYTFGSGTRLTVV.

The chain links TRBV7-6 to TRBJ1-6, with D hard to call. Trimming shortened V by 4 bases and J by 8 bases, and 9 bases separated the two germline ends. The CDR3 spans 13 residues. Germline CDR1 SGHVS, CDR2 FNYEAQ. The DNA of the CDR3 is TGTGCCAGCAGCTACGCCGGGGATTCACCCCTCCACTTT. Encoded protein: CASSYAGDSPLHF.

This chain joins TRBV5-1 and TRBJ2-2; 10 bases map to TRBD1. Germline V gene lookup returns CDR1 SGHRS and CDR2 YFSETQ. This CDR3 has 15 residues. V gave up 4 bases and J gave up 5 bases; unmatched junction bases: 5. The CDR3 DNA follows: TGCGCCAGCAGCAGGACAGGGGGGTTGACCGGGGAGCTGTTTTTT. Protein: CASSRTGGLTGELFF.

The rearrangement uses TRBV5-6 and TRBJ2-3, with D hard to call. Germline V CDR1 and CDR2: SGHDT, YYEEEE. V was pared by 1 base and J by 4 bases, with 7 bases between. The CDR3 covers 13 residues. CDR3 bases: TGTGCCAGCAGCTTGTGGCCTGCAGATACGCAGTATTTT. This encodes CASSLWPADTQYF.

This chain connects TRBV5-1 to TRBJ2-1, with 8 nucleotides matching TRBD2. The trim removed 4 bases at V and 7 bases at J, leaving 10 bases unmatched. The CDR3 is 15 amino acids. Germline CDR1 SGHRS, CDR2 YFSETQ. CDR3 sequence (DNA): TGCGCCAGCAGCACCACGGGACTAGGGATTAATGAGCAGTTCTTC. It translates to CASSTTGLGINEQFF.

V and J are TRBV6-1 and TRBJ1-2, with 7 bases aligning to TRBD1. V shed 6 bases and J 3 bases; nucleotides not matched to a gene: 7. Germline assignment: CDR1 MNHNS and CDR2 SASEGT. The CDR3 length is 14 residues. CDR3: CASRGGQHDYGYTF. For the CDR3, the DNA is TGTGCCAGCAGGGGGGGACAGCATGACTATGGCTACACCTTC.

The chain is built from TRBV14 and TRBJ1-3, with 7 positions matching TRBD1. From germline, CDR1 is SGHDN and CDR2 FVKESK. V shed 5 bases and J 6 bases; nucleotides not matched to a gene: 7. This CDR3 has 14 amino acids. Written as DNA, the CDR3 is TGTGCCAGCAGCAACAGGGGAGGAGTAAACACCATATATTTT. Protein: CASSNRGGVNTIYF.

This clone was counted a single time. This chain uses TRBV9 with TRBJ1-4, with D maybe TRBD1 (5 bases). This CDR3 has 14 residues. V was clipped by 3 bases and J by 5 bases, with 11 bases between them. The V gene's germline CDR1 is SGDLS and CDR2 YYNGEE. Here the CDR3 reads CASSASNRNEKLFF. Here the CDR3 DNA reads TGTGCCAGCAGCGCCTCGAACAGGAATGAAAAACTGTTTTTT.

The chain joins TRBV2 to TRBJ1-1; 7 bases are a match to TRBD1. The germline CDR1 and CDR2 sequences are SNHLY and FYNNEI. After removal of 5 bases from V and 0 bases from J, the junction contained 3 bases not matched to a gene. The CDR3 runs to 14 residues. CDR3 DNA sequence: TGTGCCAGCAGTTCACAGGGGCTGAACACTGAAGCTTTCTTT. It codes for CASSSQGLNTEAFF.

The V gene is TRBV14, the J gene TRBJ1-2, with 10 bases aligning to TRBD1. With 4 bases clipped from V and 8 bases from J, the junction kept 16 bases outside the gene matches. The CDR3 extends over 17 amino acids. Germline values: CDR1 SGHDN, CDR2 FVKESK. The CDR3 DNA is TGTGCCAGCAGCCGTTACCGGGACAGGGGCACCTTATGGGGCTACACCTTC. Its protein product is CASSRYRDRGTLWGYTF.

This rearrangement joins TRBV5-6 to TRBJ1-1; tentative D call: TRBD1 (5 bases). Trimming cost V 3 bases and J 2 bases, with 17 bases left between them. The CDR3 consists of 16 residues. Germline V CDR1 and CDR2: SGHDT, YYEEEE. CDR3 in amino acids: CASSSRDLGGNTEAFF. In DNA, the CDR3 is TGTGCCAGCAGCTCCCGGGACTTGGGGGGAAACACTGAAGCTTTCTTT.

This chain joins TRBV9 and TRBJ2-5; 9 bases agree with TRBD2. Germline V CDR1 and CDR2: SGDLS, YYNGEE. Unmatched junction bases numbered 8, after V lost 4 bases and J lost 4 bases. This CDR3 has 15 amino acids. This chain's CDR3 is CASSFRGGAGETQYF. The CDR3 bases are TGTGCCAGCAGCTTTCGCGGGGGGGCTGGAGAGACCCAGTACTTC.

Of note for this clone: Other DNA sequences in the sample encode the same CDR3. This chain uses TRBV9 with TRBJ1-2; 10 nucleotides line up with TRBD1. This CDR3 has 14 amino acids. The V and J ends lost 2 bases and 3 bases, in that order; junction bases with no gene match: 1. Per germline, CDR1 SGDLS and CDR2 YYNGEE. CDR3 sequence: CASSVGQGYYGYTF. CDR3 bases: TGTGCCAGCAGCGTGGGACAGGGGTACTATGGCTACACCTTC.

The V gene is TRBV20-1, the J gene TRBJ2-5; D possibly corresponds to TRBD2 (6 bases). The CDR3 consists of 11 residues. The germline V gene has CDR1 DFQATT and CDR2 SNEGSKA (reference sequence). The V and J ends lost 7 bases and 2 bases respectively, with 8 bases between them. The CDR3 DNA sequence: TGCAGTGGGGACTTACAAGAGACCCAGTACTTC. It translates to CSGDLQETQYF.

The chain uses TRBV11-2 and TRBJ1-2; 7 bases map to TRBD1. CDR1 and CDR2 from the germline V gene are SGHAT and FQNNGV. This CDR3 has 14 amino acids. Trimming at V came to 5 bases and at J to 4 bases, leaving 7 bases not matched to a gene. CDR3 loop: CASSHLDRAYGYTF. In nucleotides, the CDR3 is TGTGCCAGCAGCCACCTCGACAGGGCCTATGGCTACACCTTC.

V and J are TRBV6-6 and TRBJ2-4; D possibly corresponds to TRBD1 (6 bases). In germline, CDR1 is MNHNY, CDR2 SVGAGI (reference sequence). With 2 bases removed from V and 6 bases from J, the gap between germline ends came to 11 bases. The CDR3 contains 14 residues. This CDR3 reads CASSYDQGRNIQYF. In DNA, the CDR3 is TGTGCCAGCAGTTACGACCAGGGGAGAAACATTCAGTACTTC.

This chain connects TRBV6-1 to TRBJ1-5, with D uncertain. V was shortened by 6 bases and J by 3 bases, with 12 bases between the two germline ends. Germline CDR1 and CDR2: MNHNS and SASEGT. This CDR3 contains 14 residues. The chain's CDR3 is CASRTPWINQPQHF. The CDR3 DNA reads as TGTGCCAGCAGGACACCCTGGATCAATCAGCCCCAGCATTTT.

V gene TRBV2 combines with J gene TRBJ1-1; 7 bases line up with TRBD1. From germline, CDR1 is SNHLY and CDR2 FYNNEI. Germline trimming cut 8 bases from V and 5 bases from J; bases unmatched to any gene: 14. CDR3 size: 15 residues. The CDR3: CASQFTGTEVTEAFF. CDR3 DNA: TGTGCCAGCCAATTCACCGGGACAGAAGTTACTGAAGCTTTCTTT.

This chain connects TRBV6-5 to TRBJ1-6; unclear D gene. The CDR3 covers 15 residues. Trimming removed 0 bases from V and 7 bases from J, with 10 bases in between. CDR1 and CDR2 from the germline V gene are MNHEY and SVGAGI. Written as DNA, the CDR3 is TGTGCCAGCAGTTACTCGGGAGGGAAAAATTCACCCCTCCACTTT. It translates to CASSYSGGKNSPLHF.

The chain has TRBV7-9 and TRBJ1-4; D possibly corresponds to TRBD1 (6 bases). Per germline, CDR1 SEHNR and CDR2 FQNEAQ (reference sequence). The CDR3 is made up of 15 amino acids. The germline V and J ends were trimmed by 0 bases and 7 bases, with 12 bases remaining between them. The CDR3 is CASSLAGTLGEKLFF. CDR3 DNA sequence: TGTGCCAGCAGCTTAGCCGGGACACTGGGTGAAAAACTGTTTTTT.

This clone is a singleton in its sample. The genes are TRBV6-5 and TRBJ1-1; a possible D gene is TRBD1 (6 bases). The CDR3 covers 15 residues. Trimming removed 2 bases at V and 4 bases at J, with 14 bases between. CDR1 is MNHEY and CDR2 is SVGAGI in the germline V gene. The CDR3 here is CASSYHKQGSTEAFF. The CDR3 nucleotides are TGTGCCAGCAGTTACCATAAACAGGGATCCACTGAAGCTTTCTTT.

The V call is TRBV7-9, the J call TRBJ1-6; 8 bases are a match to TRBD1. Germline V gene data show CDR1 as SEHNR and CDR2 as FQNEAQ (reference sequence). Trimming at V came to 4 bases and at J to 7 bases, leaving 3 bases not matched to a gene. The CDR3 has 14 amino acids. DNA of the CDR3: TGTGCCAGCAGCTCATGGACAGGGAATTCACCCCTCCACTTT. It encodes CASSSWTGNSPLHF.

This chain links TRBV30 with TRBJ2-7; tentatively, D is TRBD2 (5 bases). V gave up 1 base and J gave up 4 bases, with 8 bases separating them. CDR3 length equals 12 residues. Germline-derived CDR1 and CDR2 are GTSNPN and SVGIG (reference sequence). Here the CDR3 DNA reads TGTGCCTGGAGTGGACTAACTTACGAGCAGTACTTC. Residues: CAWSGLTYEQYF. The whole variable domain, filled in from reference TRBV30 and TRBJ2-7, reads SQTIHQWPATLVQPVGSPLSLECTVEGTSNPNLYWYRQAAGRGLQLLFYSVGIGQISSEVPQNLSASRPQDRQFILSSKKLLLSDSGFYLCAWSGLTYEQYFGPGTRLTVT.

The chain recombines TRBV7-6 with TRBJ2-7; D is perhaps TRBD2 (5 bases). V gave up 5 bases and J gave up 2 bases, with 13 bases separating them. The germline CDR1 and CDR2 sequences are SGHVS and FNYEAQ. The CDR3 runs to 14 residues. CDR3: CASSQEDGPYEQYF. The CDR3 DNA reads TGTGCCAGCAGCCAGGAGGACGGTCCCTACGAGCAGTACTTC.